This is a list of T cell receptor beta chains from one sample in a study of T cell responses to AZD1222 COVID-19 vaccine. Sequenced by immunoSEQ multiplex PCR; TCRdb stores in-frame clones only, minus some. The table has approximately 190,000 clones, roughly 93% seen once. This sample comprised peripheral blood, obtained on day 0 of AZD1222 vaccination. The receptors derive from an adult in good health. Both conserved end residues are part of each CDR3. Fields, in order: CDR3 protein, CDR3 DNA, J gene, D gene, V gene, clone size. A D gene is named only where the DNA matches it firmly. Clone size is given for some rows only: seen once, a few or many times, or a class if the clone is expanded.

cdr3_aa: CASTHAQIARGYEQYF
cdr3_nt: TGTGCCAGCACCCACGCACAGATAGCACGGGGCTACGAGCAGTACTTC
j_call: TRBJ2-7
d_call: -
v_call: TRBV27
clone_size: -

cdr3_aa: CASAPAQGANNEQFF
cdr3_nt: TGTGCCAGCGCACCAGCACAGGGGGCGAACAATGAGCAGTTCTTC
j_call: TRBJ2-1
d_call: TRBD1
v_call: TRBV25-1
clone_size: -

cdr3_aa: CASSFGQGDYGYTF
cdr3_nt: TGTGCCAGCAGCTTCGGACAGGGAGACTATGGCTACACCTTC
j_call: TRBJ1-2
d_call: TRBD1
v_call: TRBV13
clone_size: -

cdr3_aa: CASSLALGGLAKNIQYF
cdr3_nt: TGTGCCAGCAGTTTGGCCTTGGGAGGACTAGCCAAAAACATTCAGTACTTC
j_call: TRBJ2-4
d_call: -
v_call: TRBV28
clone_size: -

cdr3_aa: CSASSSGKAYEQYF
cdr3_nt: TGCAGTGCTAGTTCTAGCGGGAAAGCCTACGAGCAGTACTTC
j_call: TRBJ2-7
d_call: TRBD2
v_call: TRBV20-1
clone_size: -

cdr3_aa: CASSLLREGLNEQFF
cdr3_nt: TGTGCCAGCAGTTTGTTACGGGAGGGCCTCAATGAGCAGTTCTTC
j_call: TRBJ2-1
d_call: TRBD2
v_call: TRBV27
clone_size: -

cdr3_aa: CATSRGQGGSYEQYF
cdr3_nt: TGTGCCACCAGCAGGGGACAGGGGGGTTCCTACGAGCAGTACTTC
j_call: TRBJ2-7
d_call: TRBD1
v_call: TRBV15
clone_size: -

cdr3_aa: CASSNPRSYGYTF
cdr3_nt: TGTGCCAGCAGCAATCCGAGGTCCTATGGCTACACCTTC
j_call: TRBJ1-2
d_call: -
v_call: TRBV12-3/TRBV12-4
clone_size: -

cdr3_aa: CASSIVAGVDTEAFF
cdr3_nt: TGTGCCAGTAGTATTGTGGCAGGAGTAGACACTGAAGCTTTCTTT
j_call: TRBJ1-1
d_call: -
v_call: TRBV19
clone_size: -

cdr3_aa: CASSYGREQFF
cdr3_nt: TGTGCCAGCAGTTACGGGCGAGAGCAGTTCTTC
j_call: TRBJ2-1
d_call: -
v_call: TRBV6-5
clone_size: once

cdr3_aa: CASSFGLSTEAFF
cdr3_nt: TGTGCCAGCAGTTTTGGTCTCTCTACTGAAGCTTTCTTT
j_call: TRBJ1-1
d_call: -
v_call: TRBV6-2/TRBV6-3
clone_size: -

cdr3_aa: CASSLGTTSGRITDTQYF
cdr3_nt: TGTGCCAGCAGCTTAGGGACGACTAGCGGGAGGATCACAGATACGCAGTATTTT
j_call: TRBJ2-3
d_call: TRBD2
v_call: TRBV7-6
clone_size: -

cdr3_aa: CASSRGGREAFF
cdr3_nt: TGTGCCAGCAGTAGGGGGGGCAGGGAAGCTTTCTTT
j_call: TRBJ1-1
d_call: -
v_call: TRBV28
clone_size: -

cdr3_aa: CASSPDTYTDTQYF
cdr3_nt: TGTGCCAGCAGCCCGGACACATACACAGATACGCAGTATTTT
j_call: TRBJ2-3
d_call: -
v_call: TRBV9
clone_size: -

cdr3_aa: CASSLRANTDTQYF
cdr3_nt: TGCGCCAGCAGTTTGAGGGCCAACACAGATACGCAGTATTTT
j_call: TRBJ2-3
d_call: -
v_call: TRBV5-1
clone_size: -

cdr3_aa: CASTPGLEGNEQYF
cdr3_nt: TGTGCCAGCACCCCAGGACTAGAAGGTAACGAGCAGTACTTC
j_call: TRBJ2-7
d_call: TRBD2
v_call: TRBV2
clone_size: -

cdr3_aa: CASSGGDVPNSPLHF
cdr3_nt: TGTGCCAGCAGTGGGGGGGACGTTCCCAATTCACCCCTCCACTTT
j_call: TRBJ1-6
d_call: -
v_call: TRBV25-1
clone_size: -

cdr3_aa: CASSLRPGQGRYGYTF
cdr3_nt: TGTGCCAGCAGCCTCCGACCGGGACAGGGGCGCTATGGCTACACCTTC
j_call: TRBJ1-2
d_call: TRBD1
v_call: TRBV7-9
clone_size: -

cdr3_aa: CASSSHTGGTGLSSKNIQYF
cdr3_nt: TGTGCCAGTAGTTCCCATACGGGGGGGACAGGGTTGTCGAGCAAAAACATTCAGTACTTC
j_call: TRBJ2-4
d_call: -
v_call: TRBV19
clone_size: -

cdr3_aa: CASSSRGTAYSNQPQHF
cdr3_nt: TGTGCCAGCAGTTCCCGAGGGACAGCTTATAGCAATCAGCCCCAGCATTTT
j_call: TRBJ1-5
d_call: TRBD1
v_call: TRBV27
clone_size: -